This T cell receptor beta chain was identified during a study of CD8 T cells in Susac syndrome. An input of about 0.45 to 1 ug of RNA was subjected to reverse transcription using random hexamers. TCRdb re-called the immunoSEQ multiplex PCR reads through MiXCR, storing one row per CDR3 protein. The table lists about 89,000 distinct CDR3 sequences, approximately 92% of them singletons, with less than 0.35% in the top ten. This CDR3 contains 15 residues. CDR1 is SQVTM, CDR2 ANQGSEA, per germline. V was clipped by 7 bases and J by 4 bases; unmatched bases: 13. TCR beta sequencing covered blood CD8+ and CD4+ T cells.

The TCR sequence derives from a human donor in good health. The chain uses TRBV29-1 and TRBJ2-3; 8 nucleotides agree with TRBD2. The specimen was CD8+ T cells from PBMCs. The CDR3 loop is CSASAGLAVADTQYF. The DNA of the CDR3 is TGCAGCGCTTCGGCTGGACTAGCTGTTGCAGATACGCAGTATTTT.